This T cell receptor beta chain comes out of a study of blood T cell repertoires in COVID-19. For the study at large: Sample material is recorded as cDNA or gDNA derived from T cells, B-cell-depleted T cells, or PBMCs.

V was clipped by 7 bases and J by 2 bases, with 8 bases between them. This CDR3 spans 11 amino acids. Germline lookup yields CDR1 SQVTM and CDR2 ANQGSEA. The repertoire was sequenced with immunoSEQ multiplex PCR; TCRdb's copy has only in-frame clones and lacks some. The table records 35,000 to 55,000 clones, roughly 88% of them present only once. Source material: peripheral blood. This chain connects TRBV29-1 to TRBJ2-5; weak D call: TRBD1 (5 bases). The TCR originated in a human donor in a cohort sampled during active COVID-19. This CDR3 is CSGQFQETQYF. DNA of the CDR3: TGCAGCGGACAGTTTCAAGAGACCCAGTACTTC.